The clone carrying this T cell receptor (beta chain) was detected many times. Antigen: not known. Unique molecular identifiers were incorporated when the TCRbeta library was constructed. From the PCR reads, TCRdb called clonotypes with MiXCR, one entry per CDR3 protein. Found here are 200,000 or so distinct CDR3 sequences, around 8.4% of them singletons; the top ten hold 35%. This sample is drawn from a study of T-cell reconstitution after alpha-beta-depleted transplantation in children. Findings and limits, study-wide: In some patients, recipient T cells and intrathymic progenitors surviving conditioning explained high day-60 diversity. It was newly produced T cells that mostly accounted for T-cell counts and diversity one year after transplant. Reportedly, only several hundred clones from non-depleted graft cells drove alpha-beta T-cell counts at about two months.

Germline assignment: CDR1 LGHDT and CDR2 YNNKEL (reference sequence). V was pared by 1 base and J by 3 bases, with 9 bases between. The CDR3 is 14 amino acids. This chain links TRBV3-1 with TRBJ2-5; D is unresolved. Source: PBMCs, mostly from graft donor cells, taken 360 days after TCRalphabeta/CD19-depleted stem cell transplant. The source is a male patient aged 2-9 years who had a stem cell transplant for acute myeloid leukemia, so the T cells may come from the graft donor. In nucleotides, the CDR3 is TGTGCCAGCAGCCAAGCTCAACAGAAAGAGACCCAGTACTTC. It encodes CASSQAQQKETQYF.